The 30 T cell receptor beta chains reported below all come from one sample, sequenced in a study of CD8+CD57+ T cells in acquired aplastic anemia. Profiling of TCR beta VDJ combinations and CDR3 sequences used genomic DNA as template. TCRdb re-called the reads through MiXCR, storing one row per CDR3 protein. This table has roughly 61,000 distinct CDR3 sequences, roughly three fifths appearing once. Before being chosen for sequencing, patients had shown CD8+CD57+ cell expansion by flow cytometry. Sequences were obtained from sorted CD4+, CD8+, or CD8+CD57+ T cells (not recorded which) from PBMCs. Receptors were obtained from a human donor with aplastic anemia.

CDR3 nucleotides: TGTGCCAGCAGTGTGTCCAGTAGAGCTTTCTTT. Protein product: CASSVSSRAFF. The J gene is TRBJ1-1, the V gene TRBV2; D not resolved. Trimming cost V 4 bases and J 10 bases, with 10 bases left between them. The germline V gene encodes CDR1 SNHLY and CDR2 FYNNEI. The CDR3 covers 11 residues.

The rearrangement links TRBV4-3 to TRBJ1-3, with D uncertain. CDR1 LGHNA and CDR2 YSLEER come from the germline V gene. V lost 1 base to trimming and J lost 0 bases, with 13 bases between them. The CDR3 loop spans 17 amino acids. The CDR3 DNA follows: TGCGCCAGCAGCCAAGGTTCGATAAGTATCTCTGGAAACACCATATATTTT. Translating gives CASSQGSISISGNTIYF.

This clonotype came up many times. The chain employs TRBV9 and TRBJ1-1; D may be TRBD1 (6 bases). Germline V gives CDR1 SGDLS, CDR2 YYNGEE. The CDR3 has 12 residues. Trimming shortened V by 0 bases and J by 8 bases, and 8 bases separated the two germline ends. The CDR3, as DNA: TGTGCCAGCAGCGTAGATGGACAGGAAGCTTTCTTT. As protein: CASSVDGQEAFF.

The sample holds many counts of this clonotype. This may be a read error, as it is one base from a much larger clone. This sequence joins TRBV7-2 and TRBJ2-7; D is undetermined. Germline CDR1 and CDR2: SGHTA and FQGNSA. This CDR3 contains 14 residues. V was shortened by 5 bases and J by 3 bases, with 14 bases between the two germline ends. The CDR3 region is CASSARGGVYEQYF. CDR3 bases: TGTGCCAGCAGCGCCAGAGGTGGGGTCTACGAGCAGTACTTC.

This clonotype was counted many times. The chain links TRBV7-1 to TRBJ2-1, with 10 bases fitting TRBD2. TRBV7-1 carries the ORF label, with uncertain function. CDR3 length: 18 residues. The junction had 11 bases not matched to a gene; V was cut back by 3 bases and J by 3 bases. DNA of the CDR3: TGTGCCAGCAGCTCTAAGAGCGGGGGGGCCGTCGGCTACAATGAGCAGTTCTTC. Its translation: CASSSKSGGAVGYNEQFF.

The gene calls are TRBV20-1 and TRBJ2-7; TRBD1 aligns across 7 bases. Germline V gives CDR1 DFQATT, CDR2 SNEGSKA (reference sequence). With V trimmed by 4 bases and J by 3 bases, 9 bases remained unmatched. There are 14 residues in the CDR3. The CDR3 DNA reads as TGCAGTGCTACAACCAGACAGGGTTTCTACGAGCAGTACTTC. Translated, it gives CSATTRQGFYEQYF.

The chain joins TRBV15 to TRBJ2-3; 8 nucleotides align to TRBD1. V lost 3 bases to trimming and J lost 2 bases; unmatched junction nucleotides: 4. The V gene's germline CDR1 is LNHNV and CDR2 YYDKDF (reference sequence). This CDR3 has 15 amino acids. CDR3 sequence reads: CATSRGTGSTDTQYF. The DNA of the CDR3 is TGTGCCACCAGCAGGGGGACAGGCTCCACAGATACGCAGTATTTT. The full variable domain, rest sourced from reference TRBV15 and TRBJ2-3, is DAMVIQNPRYQVTQFGKPVTLSCSQTLNHNVMYWYQQKSSQAPKLLFHYYDKDFNNEADTPDNFQSRRPNTSFCFLDIRSPGLGDTAMYLCATSRGTGSTDTQYFGPGTRLTVL.

The rearrangement joins TRBV10-3 to TRBJ1-2, with 11 bases fitting TRBD1. The CDR3 consists of 16 residues. Germline lookup yields CDR1 ENHRY and CDR2 SYGVKD. The V segment lost 5 bases and the J segment 4 bases; nucleotides outside the gene matches: 9. CDR3 protein: CAISKPDRGLGYGYTF. The CDR3 DNA reads as TGTGCCATCAGTAAACCGGACAGGGGGCTTGGCTATGGCTACACCTTC.

This clonotype has a count of ten or more. V usage is TRBV27 and J usage is TRBJ1-5, with D possibly TRBD1 on 6 matching bases. Germline lookup yields CDR1 MNHEY and CDR2 SMNVEV (reference sequence). V was pared by 5 bases and J by 6 bases, with 11 bases between. The CDR3 has 13 amino acids. Written as DNA, the CDR3 is TGTGCCAGCAGTGCCAGGGGAGGTCAGCCCCAGCATTTT. Translating gives CASSARGGQPQHF.

Ten or more counts support this clonotype. The chain carries TRBV2 and TRBJ1-5; D might be TRBD1 (5 bases). Germline V gene lookup returns CDR1 SNHLY and CDR2 FYNNEI. V lost 2 bases to trimming and J lost 5 bases, with 13 bases between them. CDR3 length equals 15 residues. As DNA, the CDR3 is TGTGCCAGCAGTGAAATAGGGCAGGGTGATCAGCCCCAGCATTTT. This codes for CASSEIGQGDQPQHF.

This clonotype was found a few times. V and J are TRBV6-2 or TRBV6-3 and TRBJ2-3, with TRBD2 as a possible D gene (7 bases). The CDR3 runs to 12 residues. Germline V gene data show CDR1 as MNHEY and CDR2 as SVGEGT. V lost 2 bases and J 8 bases, leaving 8 bases between the germline ends. The CDR3 DNA reads TGTGCCAGCAGTTACGGGGGGGCTACGCAGTATTTT. Protein sequence: CASSYGGATQYF.

This clonotype was observed many times. V usage is TRBV27 and J usage is TRBJ1-5; 7 nucleotides match TRBD1. V trimming: 6 bases; J trimming: 1 base; junction bases outside the gene matches: 15. The CDR3 sequence is 18 residues long. CDR1 is MNHEY and CDR2 is SMNVEV in the germline V gene (reference sequence). CDR3 nucleotide sequence: TGTGCCAGCAGCCCAAGCCAGGGGGAACCTAGGAGCAATCAGCCCCAGCATTTT. Translation: CASSPSQGEPRSNQPQHF.

This clonotype showed up many times. The V call is TRBV19, the J call TRBJ2-1; TRBD2 agrees at 7 bases. The V segment lost 3 bases and the J segment 5 bases; nucleotides outside the gene matches: 4. This CDR3 comprises 14 residues. Germline CDR1 is LNHDA and CDR2 is SQIVND (reference sequence). CDR3 region: CASSIGGNNNEQFF. In DNA, the CDR3 is TGTGCCAGTAGTATCGGGGGGAATAACAATGAGCAGTTCTTC.

This clonotype was seen ten or more times. This chain joins TRBV11-2 and TRBJ2-1, with TRBD1 matching over 9 bases. The CDR3 spans 15 residues. J gave up 5 bases and V 5 bases, and 7 bases lay outside the gene matches. The germline V gene has CDR1 SGHAT and CDR2 FQNNGV. CDR3 DNA: TGTGCCAGCAGCAGCCGGGACAGGGTTCACAATGAGCAGTTCTTC. This codes for CASSSRDRVHNEQFF.

This clonotype was seen many times. The V and J genes are TRBV7-9 and TRBJ2-3, with TRBD1 identical over 10 bases. Losses at the gene ends were 5 bases for V and 5 bases for J; bases not matched to a gene: 10. The CDR3 covers 16 residues. Germline CDR1 SEHNR, CDR2 FQNEAQ (reference sequence). The CDR3 DNA reads TGTGCCAGCAGCCCTGGGACAGGGGAAGTCGTAGATACGCAGTATTTT. Translated, it gives CASSPGTGEVVDTQYF.

This clonotype appeared many times. The chain joins TRBV15 to TRBJ2-2, with 7 bases aligning to TRBD1. CDR3 length: 20 residues. V dropped 3 bases and J dropped 0; count of bases not matched to a gene: 16. Per germline, CDR1 LNHNV and CDR2 YYDKDF (reference sequence). This CDR3 is CATSRYPGQTSITNTGELFF. CDR3 coding DNA: TGTGCCACCAGCAGGTATCCGGGACAGACTTCAATAACGAACACCGGGGAGCTGTTTTTT.

V is TRBV25-1 and J is TRBJ2-3; D might be TRBD2 (7 bases). This CDR3 is built from 16 residues. Trimming cost V 5 bases and J 3 bases, with 18 bases left between them. Germline CDR1 is MGHDK and CDR2 is SYGVNS. The CDR3 region is CASSLTRTAGTDTQYF. DNA of the CDR3: TGTGCCAGCAGTCTCACCCGGACAGCGGGAACAGATACGCAGTATTTT.

This clonotype was recorded many times. The chain has TRBV2 and TRBJ2-1; TRBD1 aligns across 7 bases. V shed 7 bases, J shed 0 bases, and the junction held 6 bases outside the gene matches. The CDR3 consists of 15 residues. Germline V lookup: CDR1 SNHLY, CDR2 FYNNEI. For the CDR3, the DNA is TGTGCCAGCACTGGGGACAGATCCTCCTACAATGAGCAGTTCTTC. It translates to CASTGDRSSYNEQFF.

This sequence joins TRBV25-1 and TRBJ2-3; TRBD2 is a possible D gene (5 bases). CDR1 is MGHDK, CDR2 SYGVNS, per germline. CDR3 length equals 16 residues. With 7 bases removed from V and 0 bases from J, the gap between germline ends came to 17 bases. The CDR3 sequence is CASTWADSSSTDTQYF. The CDR3 DNA is TGTGCCAGCACCTGGGCGGACTCCTCTAGCACAGATACGCAGTATTTT.

This clonotype is classed as medium-sized (0.01 to 0.1%). V usage is TRBV24-1 and J usage is TRBJ2-7; 8 bases are a match to TRBD2. The CDR3 spans 14 residues. The germline V gene has CDR1 KGHDR and CDR2 SFDVKD. The ends lost 5 bases at V and 5 bases at J; junction bases unmatched: 7. CDR3 sequence reads: CATSAGGVANEQYF. The CDR3 DNA is TGTGCCACCAGTGCCGGGGGGGTGGCAAACGAGCAGTACTTC.

This sequence joins TRBV10-3 and TRBJ1-5, with D unclear. CDR3 length: 12 amino acids. V lost 2 bases and J lost 5, with 4 bases in between. Germline assignment: CDR1 ENHRY and CDR2 SYGVKD. This chain's CDR3 is CAISETYQPQHF. The CDR3 DNA reads as TGTGCCATCAGTGAGACCTATCAGCCCCAGCATTTT.

This clonotype has at least ten counts. The V gene is TRBV9, the J gene TRBJ1-1; tentative D call: TRBD1 (6 bases). Germline V gene sequence: CDR1 SGDLS, CDR2 YYNGEE. V shed 0 bases and J shed 4 bases, with 10 bases lying between them. This CDR3 contains 14 residues. CDR3 sequence reads: CASSVVGGSTEAFF. For the CDR3, the DNA is TGTGCCAGCAGCGTAGTAGGGGGTAGCACTGAAGCTTTCTTT.

This clonotype occurred a few times. The chain employs TRBV7-9 and TRBJ2-7; TRBD1 aligns across 7 bases. Unmatched junction bases numbered 5, after V lost 5 bases and J lost 4 bases. The CDR3 sequence is 13 residues long. Per the germline V gene, CDR1 is SEHNR and CDR2 is FQNEAQ (reference sequence). CDR3: CASSGTVTYEQYF. Written as DNA, the CDR3 is TGTGCCAGCAGCGGGACAGTAACATACGAGCAGTACTTC.

The chain couples TRBV29-1 to TRBJ1-2; D is perhaps TRBD1 (5 bases). V was cut by 3 bases and J by 3 bases, with 8 bases left in between. Germline V lookup: CDR1 SQVTM, CDR2 ANQGSEA. The CDR3 loop spans 12 amino acids. The CDR3 reads CSVDQGDYGYTF. CDR3 nucleotides: TGCAGCGTTGACCAGGGAGACTATGGCTACACCTTC.

This clonotype was counted ten times or more. Germline and junction disagree at one end, which may indicate a read error. The chain employs TRBV19 and TRBJ2-3; D is possibly TRBD1 or TRBD2 (5 bases each). CDR3 length: 14 amino acids. The germline gives CDR1 LNHDA, CDR2 SQIVND (reference sequence). The DNA for the CDR3 is TGTGCCAGTAGTGTAGAGGGGCGGGCAGATACGCAGTATTTT. It yields the protein CASSVEGRADTQYF.

Here the CDR3 reads CASSEARDTGELFF. The CDR3 coding sequence is TGTGCCAGCAGTGAGGCCCGAGACACCGGGGAGCTGTTTTTT. The chain recombines TRBV25-1 with TRBJ2-2; D call uncertain. Per germline, CDR1 MGHDK and CDR2 SYGVNS. There are 14 residues in the CDR3. The V end was cut by 3 bases, the J end by 3 bases, with 8 bases between. Full variable domain (missing parts from reference TRBV25-1 and TRBJ2-2): EADIYQTPRYLVIGTGKKITLECSQTMGHDKMYWYQQDPGMELHLIHYSYGVNSTEKGDLSSESTVSRIRTEHFPLTLESARPSHTSQYLCASSEARDTGELFFGEGSRLTVL.

A few counts support this clonotype. The V and J genes are TRBV11-2 and TRBJ2-1; 15 bases agree with TRBD2. CDR1 and CDR2 (germline): SGHAT, FQNNGV. The ends lost 1 base at V and 0 bases at J; junction bases unmatched: 1. The length of the CDR3 is 18 residues. CDR3 bases: TGTGCCAGCAGCTTAGGGACTAGCGGGGGGGACTCCTACAATGAGCAGTTCTTC. This translates into CASSLGTSGGDSYNEQFF.

This clonotype was seen many times. The rearrangement links TRBV9 to TRBJ2-6; D gene uncertain. The CDR3 has 15 residues. From germline, CDR1 is SGDLS and CDR2 YYNGEE. V dropped 0 bases and J dropped 0 bases, with 4 bases sitting between them. CDR3 sequence reads: CASSVEDSGANVLTF. CDR3 coding DNA: TGTGCCAGCAGCGTAGAAGACTCTGGGGCCAACGTCCTGACTTTC.

V and J are TRBV12-3 or TRBV12-4 and TRBJ2-3; the D gene could be TRBD1 or TRBD2 (5 bases each). V lost 6 bases and J 4 bases, leaving 8 bases between the germline ends. The CDR3 contains 12 residues. This CDR3 is CASRWDADTQYF. Here the CDR3 DNA reads TGTGCCAGCAGATGGGACGCAGATACGCAGTATTTT.

This clonotype was detected ten times or more. The rearrangement links TRBV4-1 to TRBJ2-7; D perhaps matches TRBD1 (6 bases). Germline V lookup: CDR1 MGHRA, CDR2 YSYEKL. The CDR3 sequence is 16 residues long. Trimming took off 0 bases at V and 3 bases at J, with 15 bases between the two ends. The CDR3 reads CASSQDRGEGYYEQYF. CDR3 bases: TGCGCCAGCAGCCAAGACAGGGGCGAAGGGTACTACGAGCAGTACTTC.